Listed below are T cell receptor beta chains from one sample, sequenced in a study of blood T cell repertoires in COVID-19. Repertoires were generated with immunoSEQ multiplex PCR, while TCRdb's copy carries only in-frame clones and drops some. This table has 250,000 to 300,000 clones, roughly 90% appearing once. Sequencing used PBMCs or T cells enriched from blood (not recorded which). The receptors were sampled from a woman aged 60 to 75 who had recovered from COVID-19. Both conserved end residues are part of each CDR3.

j_call v_call cdr3_aa
TRBJ1-3 TRBV19 CASRTDFYSGNTIYF
TRBJ1-1 TRBV6-1 CASSDRVTNTEAFF
TRBJ1-4 TRBV6-2/TRBV6-3 CASSYSLDRATNEKLFF
TRBJ2-7 TRBV19 CASSISGRLYF
TRBJ1-6 TRBV3-1/TRBV3-2 CASSQAQGPNSPLHF
TRBJ1-5 TRBV10-3 CAISESTGLPQHF
TRBJ1-5 TRBV18 CASSPQDRAGVSNQPQHF
TRBJ1-5 TRBV6-5 CASSYSEGNNQPQHF
TRBJ2-1 TRBV6-5 CASRPGLATDNEQFF
TRBJ2-2 TRBV3-1/TRBV3-2 CASSQGTSGVRTGELFF
TRBJ1-5 TRBV7-9 CASSLNGNYQPQHF
TRBJ1-2 TRBV5-1 CASSLYRGAFDGYTF
TRBJ2-2 TRBV28 CASSFGTGSTGELFF
TRBJ2-1 TRBV28 CASSLLPYNEQFF
TRBJ2-2 TRBV19 CASRILGLAGYTGELFF
TRBJ2-7 TRBV7-2 CASSPLGGESSGISYEQYF
TRBJ1-4 TRBV7-9 CASSQAEGALEKLFF
TRBJ1-5 TRBV28 CASSSPGTGGGNQPQHF
TRBJ2-1 TRBV29-1 CSVGTTSLEQFF
TRBJ1-2 TRBV29-1 CSVPQDRGTNYGYTF
TRBJ2-1 TRBV19 CASSIGGREQFF
TRBJ2-7 TRBV1 CTSSRMGSGTGVYEQYF
TRBJ1-5 TRBV28 CASSSLRQINQPQHF
TRBJ1-2 TRBV10-3 CAISENRVDGYTF
TRBJ1-5 TRBV7-8 CASSLQGVQPQHF
TRBJ1-1 TRBV3-1/TRBV3-2 CASSPWTANTEAFF
TRBJ1-1 TRBV20-1 CSALWNTEAFF
TRBJ2-3 TRBV7-8 CASSFTTSAPGYF
TRBJ1-5 TRBV27 CASSLVMGRGGNQPQHF